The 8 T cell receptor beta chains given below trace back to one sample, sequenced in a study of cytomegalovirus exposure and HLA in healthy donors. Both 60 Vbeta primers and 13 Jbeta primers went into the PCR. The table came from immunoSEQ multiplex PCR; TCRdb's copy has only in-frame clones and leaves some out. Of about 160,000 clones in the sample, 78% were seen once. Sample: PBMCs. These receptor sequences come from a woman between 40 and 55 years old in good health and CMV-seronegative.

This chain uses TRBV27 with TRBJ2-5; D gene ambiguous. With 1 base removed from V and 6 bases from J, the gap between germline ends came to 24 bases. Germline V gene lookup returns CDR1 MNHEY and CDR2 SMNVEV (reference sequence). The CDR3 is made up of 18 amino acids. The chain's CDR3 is CASSLFGGQAPNGKTQYF. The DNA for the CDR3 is TGTGCCAGCAGTTTATTTGGTGGGCAGGCCCCTAATGGAAAGACCCAGTACTTC.

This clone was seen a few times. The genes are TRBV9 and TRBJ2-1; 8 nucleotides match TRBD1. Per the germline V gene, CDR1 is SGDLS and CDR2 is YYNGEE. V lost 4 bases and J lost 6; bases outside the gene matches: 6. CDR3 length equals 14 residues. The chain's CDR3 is CASSYTTGGNEQFF. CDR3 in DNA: TGTGCCAGCAGCTACACCACAGGGGGCAATGAGCAGTTCTTC.

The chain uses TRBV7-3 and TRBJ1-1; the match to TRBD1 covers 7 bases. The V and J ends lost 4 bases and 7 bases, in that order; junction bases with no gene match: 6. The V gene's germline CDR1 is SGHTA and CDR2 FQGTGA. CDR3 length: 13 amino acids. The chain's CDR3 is CASSSTGLGEAFF. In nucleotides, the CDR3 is TGTGCCAGCAGCTCGACAGGGTTGGGTGAAGCTTTCTTT.

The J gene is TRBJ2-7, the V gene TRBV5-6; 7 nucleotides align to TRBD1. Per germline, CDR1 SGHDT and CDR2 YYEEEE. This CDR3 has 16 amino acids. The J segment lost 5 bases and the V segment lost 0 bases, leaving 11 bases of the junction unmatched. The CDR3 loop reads CASSLERGQVSDEQYF. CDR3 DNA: TGTGCCAGCAGCTTGGAAAGGGGGCAGGTCAGTGACGAGCAGTACTTC. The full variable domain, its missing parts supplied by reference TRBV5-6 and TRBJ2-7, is DAGVTQSPTHLIKTRGQQVTLRCSPKSGHDTVSWYQQALGQGPQFIFQYYEEEERQRGNFPDRFSGHQFPNYSSELNVNALLLGDSALYLCASSLERGQVSDEQYFGPGTRLTVT.

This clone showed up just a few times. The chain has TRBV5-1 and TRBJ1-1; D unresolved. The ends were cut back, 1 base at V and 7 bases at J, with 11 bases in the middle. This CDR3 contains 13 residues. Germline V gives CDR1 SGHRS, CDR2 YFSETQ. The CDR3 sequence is CASSLSPSFEAFF. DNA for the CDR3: TGCGCCAGCAGCTTGTCCCCCTCCTTTGAAGCTTTCTTT.

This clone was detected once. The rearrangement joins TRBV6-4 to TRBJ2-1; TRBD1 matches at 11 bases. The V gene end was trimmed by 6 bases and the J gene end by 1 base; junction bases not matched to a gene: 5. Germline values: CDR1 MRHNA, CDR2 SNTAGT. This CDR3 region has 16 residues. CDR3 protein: CASRAGTGGSYNEQFF. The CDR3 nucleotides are TGTGCCAGCAGGGCGGGGACAGGGGGTTCCTACAATGAGCAGTTCTTC.

CDR3 in amino acids: CASSLKQGGSGANVLTF. The CDR3 nucleotides read TGTGCCAGCAGCTTAAAACAGGGCGGCTCTGGGGCCAACGTCCTGACTTTC. The chain joins TRBV7-3 to TRBJ2-6; possibly TRBD1 for D (6 bases). The CDR3 runs to 17 residues. Trimming took 1 base from V and 0 from J, leaving 10 bases between them. Looked up from germline, CDR1 is SGHTA and CDR2 is FQGTGA.

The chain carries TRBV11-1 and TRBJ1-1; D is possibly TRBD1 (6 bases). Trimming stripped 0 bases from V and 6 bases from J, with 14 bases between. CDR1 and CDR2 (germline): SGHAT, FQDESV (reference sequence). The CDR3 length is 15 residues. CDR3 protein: CASSLARGALAEAFF. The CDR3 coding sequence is TGTGCCAGCAGCTTAGCGCGGGGGGCATTGGCTGAAGCTTTCTTT.